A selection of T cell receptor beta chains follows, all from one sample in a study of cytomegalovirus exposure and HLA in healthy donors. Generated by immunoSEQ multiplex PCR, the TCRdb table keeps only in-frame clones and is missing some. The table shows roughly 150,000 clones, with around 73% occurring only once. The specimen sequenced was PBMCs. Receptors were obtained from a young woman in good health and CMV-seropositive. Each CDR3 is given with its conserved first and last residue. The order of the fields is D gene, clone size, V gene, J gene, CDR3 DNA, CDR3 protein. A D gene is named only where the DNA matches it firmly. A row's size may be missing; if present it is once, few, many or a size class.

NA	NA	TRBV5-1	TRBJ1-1	TGCGCCAGCAGCTTATTGACACAGAACACTGAAGCTTTCTTT	CASSLLTQNTEAFF
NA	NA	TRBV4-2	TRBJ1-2	TGTGCCAGCAGCCAAGGTCGGGTAGAGGGACTTGGCTACACCTTC	CASSQGRVEGLGYTF
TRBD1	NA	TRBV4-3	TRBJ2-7	TGCGCCAGCAGCCAGTCCGGGACAGGGACCTACGAGCAGTACTTC	CASSQSGTGTYEQYF
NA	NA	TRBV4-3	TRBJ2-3	TGCGCCAGCAGCCAAGATTCAGCGACAGATACGCAGTATTTT	CASSQDSATDTQYF
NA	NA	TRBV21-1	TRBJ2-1	TGTGCCAGCAGCACCCAACAGGGGCAGGCAAAGAATGAGCAGTTCTTC	CASSTQQGQAKNEQFF
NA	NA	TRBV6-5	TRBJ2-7	TGTGCCAGCAGTTACTCTAGGGAGCTAGCAACCTACGAGCAGTACTTC	CASSYSRELATYEQYF
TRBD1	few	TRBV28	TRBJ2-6	TGTGCCAGCAGTTTAGATCAGGGGGCGGGAGGGGCCAACGTCCTGACTTTC	CASSLDQGAGGANVLTF
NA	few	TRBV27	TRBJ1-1	TGTGCCAGCAGTCCAACAGGGAACACTGAAGCTTTCTTT	CASSPTGNTEAFF
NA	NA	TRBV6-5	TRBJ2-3	TGTGCCAGCAGTCCCCTCGGACAACGGGCAGATACGCAGTATTTT	CASSPLGQRADTQYF
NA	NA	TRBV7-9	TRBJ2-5	TGTGCCAGCACCTACAAGGGAGGATTAGAGACCCAGTACTTC	CASTYKGGLETQYF
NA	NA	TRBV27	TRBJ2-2	TGTGCCAGCAGTCCTATCGATCCTGGGGAGCTGTTTTTT	CASSPIDPGELFF